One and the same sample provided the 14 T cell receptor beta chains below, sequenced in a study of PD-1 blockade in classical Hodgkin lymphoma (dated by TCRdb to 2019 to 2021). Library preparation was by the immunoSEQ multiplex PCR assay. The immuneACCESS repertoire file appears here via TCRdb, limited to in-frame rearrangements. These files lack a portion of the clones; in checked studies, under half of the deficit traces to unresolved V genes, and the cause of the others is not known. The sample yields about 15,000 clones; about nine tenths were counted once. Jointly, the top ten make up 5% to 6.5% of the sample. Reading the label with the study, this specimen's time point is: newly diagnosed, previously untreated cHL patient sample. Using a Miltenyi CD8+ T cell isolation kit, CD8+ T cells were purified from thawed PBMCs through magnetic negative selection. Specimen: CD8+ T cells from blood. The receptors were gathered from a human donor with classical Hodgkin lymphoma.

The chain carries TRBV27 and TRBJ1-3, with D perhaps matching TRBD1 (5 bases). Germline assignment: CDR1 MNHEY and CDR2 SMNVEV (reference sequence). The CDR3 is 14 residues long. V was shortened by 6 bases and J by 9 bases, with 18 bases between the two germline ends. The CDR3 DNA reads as TGTGCCAGCAGGGTGGGCCCTTACGGGGGCACCATATATTTT. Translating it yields CASRVGPYGGTIYF.

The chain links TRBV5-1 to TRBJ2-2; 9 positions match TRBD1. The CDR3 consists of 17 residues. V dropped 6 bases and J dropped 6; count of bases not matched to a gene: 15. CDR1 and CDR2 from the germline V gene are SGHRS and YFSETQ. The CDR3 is CASNFNEQGAEAGELFF. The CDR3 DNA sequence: TGCGCCAGCAACTTCAACGAACAGGGGGCGGAAGCCGGGGAGCTGTTTTTT.

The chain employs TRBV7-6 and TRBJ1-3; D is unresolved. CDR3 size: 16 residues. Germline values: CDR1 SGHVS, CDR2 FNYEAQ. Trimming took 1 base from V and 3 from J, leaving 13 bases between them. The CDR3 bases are TGTGCCAGCAGCTTAGTTTGGGATCCTGATGGAAACACCATATATTTT. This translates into CASSLVWDPDGNTIYF.

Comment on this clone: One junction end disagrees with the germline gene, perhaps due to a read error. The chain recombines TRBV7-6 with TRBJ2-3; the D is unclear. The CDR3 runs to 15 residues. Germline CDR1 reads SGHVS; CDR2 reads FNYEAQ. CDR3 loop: CVSSLGTLSTDTQYF. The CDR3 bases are TGTGTCAGCAGCTTAGGAACACTTAGCACAGATACGCAGTATTTT. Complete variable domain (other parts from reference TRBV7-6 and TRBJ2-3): GAGVSQSPRYKVTKRGQDVALRCDPISGHVSLYWYRQALGQGPEFLTYFNYEAQQDKSGLPNDRFSAERPEGSISTLTIQRTEQRDSAMYRCVSSLGTLSTDTQYFGPGTRLTVL.

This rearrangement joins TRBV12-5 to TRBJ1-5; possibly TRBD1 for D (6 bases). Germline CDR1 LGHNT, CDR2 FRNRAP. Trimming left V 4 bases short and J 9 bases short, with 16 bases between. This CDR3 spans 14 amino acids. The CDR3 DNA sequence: TGTGCTAGTGGTTCCGGGACATCAATCAGGCCCCAGCATTTT. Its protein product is CASGSGTSIRPQHF.

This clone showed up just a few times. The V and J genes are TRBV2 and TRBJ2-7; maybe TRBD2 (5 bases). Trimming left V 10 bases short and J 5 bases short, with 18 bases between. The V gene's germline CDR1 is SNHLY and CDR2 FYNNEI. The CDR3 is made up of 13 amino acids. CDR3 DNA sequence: TGTGCCACGGGGTCCGCCGTTTGGGACGAGCAGTACTTC. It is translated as CATGSAVWDEQYF.

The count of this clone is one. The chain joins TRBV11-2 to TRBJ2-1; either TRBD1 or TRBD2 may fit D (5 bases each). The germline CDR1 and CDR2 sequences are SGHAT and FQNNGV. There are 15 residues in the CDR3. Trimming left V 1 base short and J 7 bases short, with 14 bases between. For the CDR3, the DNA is TGTGCCAGCAGCTTAGTTCTCATTGGGACGAATGAGCAGTTCTTC. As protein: CASSLVLIGTNEQFF.

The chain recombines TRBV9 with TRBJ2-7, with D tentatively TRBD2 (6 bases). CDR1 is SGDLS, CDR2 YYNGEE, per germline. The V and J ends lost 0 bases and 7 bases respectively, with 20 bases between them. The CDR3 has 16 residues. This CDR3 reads CASSVEESAERGEQYF. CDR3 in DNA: TGTGCCAGCAGCGTAGAAGAGTCGGCGGAACGGGGGGAGCAGTACTTC.

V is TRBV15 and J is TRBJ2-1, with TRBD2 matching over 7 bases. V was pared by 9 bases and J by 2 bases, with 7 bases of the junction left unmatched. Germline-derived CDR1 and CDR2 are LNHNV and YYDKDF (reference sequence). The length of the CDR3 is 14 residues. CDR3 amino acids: CATGEGSAYNEQFF. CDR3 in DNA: TGTGCCACGGGGGAGGGGTCTGCCTACAATGAGCAGTTCTTC.

The CDR3 DNA reads TGTGCCAGCAGTAGTCCGGGACAGGGGACTGGCTACACCTTC. Protein: CASSSPGQGTGYTF. The chain uses TRBV5-5 and TRBJ1-2; 10 nucleotides match TRBD1. Trimming took 5 bases from V and 7 from J; bases not matched to a gene: 8. The CDR3 sequence is 14 residues long. CDR1 and CDR2 (germline): SGHKS, YYEKEE (reference sequence).

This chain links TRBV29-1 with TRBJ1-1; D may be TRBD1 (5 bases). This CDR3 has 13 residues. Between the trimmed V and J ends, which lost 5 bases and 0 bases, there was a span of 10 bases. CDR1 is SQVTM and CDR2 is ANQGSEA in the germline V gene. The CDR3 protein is CSVFTGVNTEAFF. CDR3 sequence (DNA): TGCAGCGTTTTTACAGGCGTGAACACTGAAGCTTTCTTT.

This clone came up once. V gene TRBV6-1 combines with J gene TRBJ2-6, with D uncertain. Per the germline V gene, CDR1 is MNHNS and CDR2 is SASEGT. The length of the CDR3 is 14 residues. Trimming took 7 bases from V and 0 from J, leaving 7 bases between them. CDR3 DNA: TGTGCCAGCATGAGCCACTCTGGGGCCAACGTCCTGACTTTC. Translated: CASMSHSGANVLTF.

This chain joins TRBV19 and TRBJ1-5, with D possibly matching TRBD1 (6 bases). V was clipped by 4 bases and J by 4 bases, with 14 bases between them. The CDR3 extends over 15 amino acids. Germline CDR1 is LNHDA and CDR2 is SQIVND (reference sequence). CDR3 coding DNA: TGTGCCAGTAGTACCTACGGGACACAAAATCAGCCCCAGCATTTT. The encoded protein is CASSTYGTQNQPQHF.

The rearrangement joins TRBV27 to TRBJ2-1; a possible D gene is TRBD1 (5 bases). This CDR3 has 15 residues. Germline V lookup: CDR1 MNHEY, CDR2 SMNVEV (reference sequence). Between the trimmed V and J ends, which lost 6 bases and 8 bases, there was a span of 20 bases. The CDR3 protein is CASSSRPGRAYEQFF. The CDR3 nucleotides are TGTGCCAGCAGCTCACGACCGGGCAGGGCGTATGAGCAGTTCTTC.